The clone carrying this TCR beta chain was counted between two and nine times. TCRdb reanalysed the 5' RACE reads using MiXCR and keeps one entry per CDR3 protein. The table has a few hundred thousand distinct CDR3 sequences, roughly 13% seen once. This CDR3 is built from 17 residues. Trimming took 1 base from V and 2 from J; bases not matched to a gene: 9. Germline V gene data show CDR1 as SGHAT and CDR2 as FQNNGV. This entry belongs to a study of identical twins. The same specimen was also included in a second study, on yellow fever vaccine responses in identical twins. As reported in that work: As reported, the vaccine T cell response of twins seemed partly convergent and partly personalized.

The origin of this receptor is a woman younger than 35 in good health. Sequencing used memory (CD45RO+) T cells sorted from blood. The chain couples TRBV11-2 to TRBJ2-7; 9 bases are a match to TRBD1. The CDR3 DNA follows: TGTGCCAGCAGCTTAGCTTTTTCTAGGACAGGGGCCTACGAGCAGTACTTC. This translates into CASSLAFSRTGAYEQYF.